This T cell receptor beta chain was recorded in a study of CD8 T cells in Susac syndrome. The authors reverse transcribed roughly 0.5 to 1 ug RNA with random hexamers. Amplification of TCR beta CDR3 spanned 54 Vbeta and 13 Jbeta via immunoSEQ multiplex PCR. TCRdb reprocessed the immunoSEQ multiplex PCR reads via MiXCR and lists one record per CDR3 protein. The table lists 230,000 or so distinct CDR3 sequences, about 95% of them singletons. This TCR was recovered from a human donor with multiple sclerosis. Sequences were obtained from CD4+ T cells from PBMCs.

In nucleotides, the CDR3 is TGTGCCAGCAGTGTAATCCAGCAGGACAGGGCTCGGCCGTGGAACTACGAGCAGTACTTC. Its translation is CASSVIQQDRARPWNYEQYF. The V and J genes are TRBV27 and TRBJ2-7; 8 bases match TRBD1. V lost 5 bases to trimming and J lost 3 bases; unmatched junction nucleotides: 24. Per germline, CDR1 MNHEY and CDR2 SMNVEV (reference sequence). The CDR3 is 20 amino acids.